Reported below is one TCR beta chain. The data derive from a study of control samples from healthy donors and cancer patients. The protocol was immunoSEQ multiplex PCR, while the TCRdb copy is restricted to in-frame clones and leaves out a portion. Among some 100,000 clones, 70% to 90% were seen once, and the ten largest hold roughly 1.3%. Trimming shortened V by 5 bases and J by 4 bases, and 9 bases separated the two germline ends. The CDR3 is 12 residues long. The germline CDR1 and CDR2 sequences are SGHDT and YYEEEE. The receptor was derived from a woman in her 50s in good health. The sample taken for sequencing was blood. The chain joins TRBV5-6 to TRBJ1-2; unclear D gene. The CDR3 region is CASSTMRYGYTF. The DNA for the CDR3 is TGTGCCAGCAGTACTATGCGCTATGGCTACACCTTC.